This TCR beta chain was profiled in a study of blood T cell repertoires in COVID-19. Study in general: Donors in the United States, Italy and Spain gave samples during acute or convalescent COVID-19. PBMCs, B-cell-depleted T cells, or T cells were the source of the cDNA or gDNA that made up the material.

Clinical histories supplied by participants themselves formed the basis of cohort assignment. Donors in Cohort 3 who had recovered were those with two negative PCRs, healthcare professional clearance, or resolution of their symptoms. The CDR3 length is 15 residues. CDR1 is MDHEN and CDR2 is SYDVKM in the germline V gene. V lost 6 bases, J lost 2 bases, and 6 bases stayed unmatched. This clone was counted a few times. The table came from immunoSEQ multiplex PCR; TCRdb's copy has only in-frame clones and leaves some out. Of a few hundred thousand clones in the sample, nearly 90% were seen once. The chain combines TRBV28 with TRBJ2-2; TRBD1 matches 7 bases. The sequence was collected from a woman aged 30 to 39 who had recovered from COVID-19. Sequencing used PBMCs or T cells enriched from blood (not recorded which). The CDR3 DNA reads TGTGCCAGCAGACCGGGACAGATTAACACCGGGGAGCTGTTTTTT. It is translated as CASRPGQINTGELFF.